This T cell receptor beta chain emerged from a study of chemoradiotherapy in HPV16-positive cancers. This CDR3 comprises 16 residues. The germline gives CDR1 SGHRS, CDR2 YFSETQ. Trimming took 5 bases from V and 1 from J, leaving 18 bases between them. Clones were sequenced by immunoSEQ multiplex PCR, and TCRdb holds only the in-frame ones, with some missing. The repertoire has about 8,700 clones, roughly 70% of them found once; the top ten carry around 8.6%. This chain uses TRBV5-1 with TRBJ2-5; D remains ambiguous. This clonotype was sampled from a human donor with HPV-associated anogenital cancer. This specimen was collected from a patient who underwent chemoradiotherapy. The CDR3 DNA is TGCGCCAGCAGACCTACTCCTTCAGGCTCCCAAGAGACCCAGTACTTC. This encodes CASRPTPSGSQETQYF.